These 9 T cell receptor beta chains share one sample of origin, sequenced in a study of beta chain features in type 1 diabetes. All of the isolated RNA was reverse transcribed, so expressed TCRB transcripts were sequenced. The repertoire was sequenced with immunoSEQ multiplex PCR; TCRdb's copy has only in-frame clones and lacks some. The table has about 350,000 clones, 15% to 20% seen once. The material sequenced was naive CD4+ T cells from blood. The receptors stem from a woman between 18 and 29 years old in good health.

This clone showed up just a few times. CDR3 sequence (DNA): TGTGCCAGCTCTGGGGTAGCGGGGATTTACGAGCAGTACTTC. As protein: CASSGVAGIYEQYF. The chain joins TRBV28 to TRBJ2-7, with TRBD2 identical over 8 bases. This CDR3 is built from 14 residues. Per germline, CDR1 MDHEN and CDR2 SYDVKM. J gave up 4 bases and V 8 bases, and 10 bases lay outside the gene matches.

The chain uses TRBV7-2 and TRBJ2-5, with 8 bases lining up with TRBD2. The trim removed 1 base at V and 1 base at J, leaving 5 bases unmatched. The CDR3 is 16 residues long. Germline V gene data show CDR1 as SGHTA and CDR2 as FQGNSA. This CDR3 reads CASSLGRTSGQETQYF. In nucleotides, the CDR3 is TGTGCCAGCAGCTTAGGGCGAACTAGCGGCCAAGAGACCCAGTACTTC.

This chain uses TRBV18 with TRBJ1-1; maybe TRBD1 (5 bases). Trimming stripped 0 bases from V and 0 bases from J, with 8 bases between. This CDR3 region has 15 residues. From germline, CDR1 is KGHSH and CDR2 LQKENI. In DNA form, the CDR3 reads TGTGCCAGCTCACCACCGGCAGGGATGAACACTGAAGCTTTCTTT. Protein product: CASSPPAGMNTEAFF.

This clone was detected only a few times. The chain links TRBV10-3 to TRBJ2-7; D gene unclear. V lost 4 bases and J 4 bases, leaving 8 bases between the germline ends. The CDR3 contains 12 residues. Per germline, CDR1 ENHRY and CDR2 SYGVKD. CDR3 coding DNA: TGTGCCATCAGTGGCCTGGAGTACGAGCAGTACTTC. Translating it yields CAISGLEYEQYF.

This clone has only a few counts. This rearrangement joins TRBV9 to TRBJ2-5, with 8 bases fitting TRBD1. CDR1 SGDLS and CDR2 YYNGEE come from the germline V gene. V lost 4 bases to trimming and J lost 4 bases; unmatched junction nucleotides: 6. The CDR3 is 14 residues long. CDR3 amino acids: CASSKGQDTETQYF. CDR3 bases: TGTGCCAGCAGCAAGGGACAGGACACAGAGACCCAGTACTTC.

This clone has only a few counts. This CDR3 is CATSRAPSGVYEQYF. CDR3 DNA: TGTGCCACCAGCAGAGCCCCTAGCGGGGTTTACGAGCAGTACTTC. V gene TRBV15 combines with J gene TRBJ2-7; 9 positions match TRBD2. This CDR3 contains 15 residues. The trim removed 1 base at V and 4 bases at J, leaving 5 bases unmatched. Germline-derived CDR1 and CDR2 are LNHNV and YYDKDF (reference sequence).

The sample holds a few counts of this clone. The gene calls are TRBV14 and TRBJ2-1, with 11 bases matching TRBD2. V lost 4 bases, J lost 8 bases, and 7 bases stayed unmatched. The CDR3 loop spans 15 amino acids. The germline gives CDR1 SGHDN, CDR2 FVKESK. In DNA, the CDR3 is TGTGCCAGCAGCCGCACTAGCGGGAGTGCAGATGAGCAGTTCTTC. Residues: CASSRTSGSADEQFF.

The CDR3 region has the DNA TGTGCCTGGAGGCCCTGGCAGTTTGAGCAGTTCTTC. It encodes CAWRPWQFEQFF. The rearrangement uses TRBV30 and TRBJ2-1; no reliable D call. Deletions cut 3 bases from V and 9 bases from J, with 12 bases between. Per the germline V gene, CDR1 is GTSNPN and CDR2 is SVGIG (reference sequence). This CDR3 has 12 amino acids.

The genes are TRBV18 and TRBJ2-3; possibly TRBD2 for D (5 bases). CDR1 and CDR2 from the germline V gene are KGHSH and LQKENI. This CDR3 is 12 amino acids long. V gave up 3 bases and J gave up 12 bases, with 13 bases separating them. The CDR3 protein is CASSPGAETQYF. The DNA of the CDR3 is TGTGCCAGCTCACCTGGAGCGGAGACCCAGTATTTT.